This T cell receptor beta chain originates from a study of blood T cell repertoires in COVID-19 (dated by TCRdb to about 2020). Broadly, across the study: Samples covering the acute and convalescent phases of COVID-19 were provided by collaborators in the United States, Italy and Spain. The material from the prospective study consisted of cDNA or gDNA derived from T cells, B-cell-depleted T cells, or PBMCs. Deeply sampled blood TCRbeta repertoires from subjects exposed to, actively infected with, or recovered from COVID-19 were included in the dataset. The repertoires were made available in a free public database intended to serve as a resource for research on the immune response to SARS-CoV-2. Samples were obtained from the ongoing ImmuneRACE study (first 160 participants) and from 950 to 1,500 subjects provided by 6 global collaborators. The sample metadata nearly always contained a de-identified subject ID, COVID-19 status, age in years and sex. Where available, HLA class I and class II types were obtained from metadata supplied by the sample provider rather than from assay-based typing. Broader findings and caveats from the paper: The quantity of clinical and demographic metadata differed by source and by participant and was supplied without curation.

TCRbeta CDR3 regions were amplified from genomic DNA by means of the immunoSEQ Assay, a bias-controlled multiplex PCR. The authors' pipeline ran thus. Nucleated cell counts per sample were estimated from amplification of reference gene primers within the assay. To quantify the absolute abundance of each unique TCRbeta CDR3 rearrangement, sequence reads were collapsed and filtered. For each sample, productive Simpson clonality was calculated as the square root of Simpson's diversity index across productive rearrangements. TCRdb took this table from immuneACCESS and kept in-frame rearrangements with V and J called. Such tables lack part of the clones; where checked against another copy, unresolved V genes explain under half of the gap, and the rest is unexplained. The V and J calls and clone size come from that table; D and trimming were worked out from the DNA. For this sample the table gives 150,000 or so clones, of which 85% to 90% were detected only once. Jointly, the top ten make up over 12% of the sample.

The CDR3 sequence holds 15 residues, the cysteine and phenylalanine included. Only the CDR3 part of the read is kept: 45 bases, read in frame from the first base. The germline V gene (reference sequence) supplies CDR1 LGHDT and CDR2 YNNKEL. V gives up 0 bases and J gives up 2 bases, and the segment between their germline ends measures 10 bases. A word on this clone: Which antigen it targets is not known. Base qualities are not at hand, and no much larger clone is one base apart.

Collaborating institutions collected whole blood in K2EDTA tubes following their own protocols. Collaborator samples were shipped for TCRbeta analysis as frozen whole blood, isolated PBMCs, or DNA extracted from either sample type. The clonotype was recovered from a woman in her thirties or forties with acute or convalescent COVID-19. Source material: peripheral blood. The chain joins TRBV3-1 (or the pseudogene TRBV3-2) to TRBJ2-5, with the D segment identity uncertain. Here is the DNA: TGTGCCAGCAGCCAAGAGACCAGACTGCAAGAGACCCAGTACTTC. Its protein reads: CASSQETRLQETQYF.